Listed below are T cell receptor beta chains from one sample, sequenced in a study of T-cell memory formation after mild COVID-19. MiXCR, run by TCRdb on the 5' RACE reads, gives a single entry per CDR3 protein. The table has hundreds of thousands of distinct CDR3 sequences, around 25% seen once; the top ten hold roughly an eighth. Specimen: PBMCs or a T cell subset sorted from them (not recorded which). These receptor sequences come from an adult woman who had mild COVID-19 (a few samples of this study predate the infection). Cell type and time point are not known. Each CDR3 is given with its conserved first and last residue. The order of the fields is D gene, V gene, clone size, J gene, CDR3 DNA, CDR3 protein. A D gene is named only where the DNA matches it firmly. Only some rows state a clone size, as once, few, many or a class for expanded clones.

D: -; V: TRBV24-1; size: -; J: TRBJ2-1; DNA: TGTGCCACCCGCATGACCAGCGGCAATGAGCAGTTCTTC; CDR3: CATRMTSGNEQFF
D: TRBD1; V: TRBV5-5; size: -; J: TRBJ2-7; DNA: TGTGCCAGCAGCTTGGTTGAGGGGGCGATTCGCGAGCAGTACTTC; CDR3: CASSLVEGAIREQYF
D: TRBD1; V: TRBV29-1; size: few; J: TRBJ2-2; DNA: TGCAGCGTCGCACCCGGGACAGGGGGCATCACCGGGGAGCTGTTTTTT; CDR3: CSVAPGTGGITGELFF
D: -; V: TRBV2; size: few; J: TRBJ1-5; DNA: TGTGCCAGCAGTGATTGGGTCGGGCCCCAGCATTTT; CDR3: CASSDWVGPQHF
D: -; V: TRBV19; size: -; J: TRBJ2-2; DNA: TGTGCCAGTAGTGGCCAGGGTGCCGGGGAGCTGTTTTTT; CDR3: CASSGQGAGELFF
D: -; V: TRBV6-5; size: -; J: TRBJ2-4; DNA: TGTGCCAGCAGTTACAGGGTCTGGGACATTCAGTACTTC; CDR3: CASSYRVWDIQYF
D: -; V: TRBV15; size: -; J: TRBJ2-3; DNA: TGTGCCACCAGCAGGGGGACTCTACAGGGAATTGTTGCAGATACGCAGTATTTT; CDR3: CATSRGTLQGIVADTQYF
D: TRBD1; V: TRBV7-2; size: many; J: TRBJ1-6; DNA: TGTGCCAGCAGCTTCCGACAGGGGGCTGGGTCACCCCTCCACTTT; CDR3: CASSFRQGAGSPLHF
D: -; V: TRBV6-5; size: -; J: TRBJ2-5; DNA: TGTGCCAGCAGCACTAGGGAAGAGACCCAGTACTTC; CDR3: CASSTREETQYF
D: -; V: TRBV12-3/TRBV12-4; size: few; J: TRBJ1-1; DNA: TGTGCCAGCAGTTTAGCGCACGGGGGCTCTGAAGCTTTCTTT; CDR3: CASSLAHGGSEAFF
D: -; V: TRBV12-3/TRBV12-4; size: -; J: TRBJ2-5; DNA: TGTGCCAGCAGAAGGACGGCCAGTTGGACCCAGTACTTC; CDR3: CASRRTASWTQYF